The 25 T cell receptor beta chains below come from one sample, sequenced in a study of blood T cell repertoires in COVID-19 (dated by TCRdb to between 2020 and 2021). The receptor library was made with the immunoSEQ multiplex PCR assay. The table comes from immuneACCESS by way of TCRdb, which keeps in-frame sequences with V and J called. Part of the clones is missing from these tables; in studies checked, under half for an unresolved V gene and the rest for unknown reasons. The sample records around 300,000 clones, roughly 87% of which are singletons. About 1% of the sample rests with the top ten. The sample comprised PBMCs or T cells enriched from blood (not recorded which). Source of these receptors: a young woman who had recovered from COVID-19.

J is TRBJ2-7 and V is TRBV7-3; weak D call: TRBD2 (6 bases). The CDR3 is 14 amino acids. Trimming took 0 bases from V and 3 from J, leaving 9 bases between them. Germline CDR1 is SGHTA and CDR2 is FQGTGA. The chain's CDR3 is CASSLTPGDYEQYF. CDR3 DNA sequence: TGTGCCAGCAGCTTAACTCCGGGGGACTACGAGCAGTACTTC.

This clone has just a few counts. The J gene is TRBJ1-2, the V gene TRBV28; perhaps TRBD1 as D (5 bases). Germline lookup yields CDR1 MDHEN and CDR2 SYDVKM. This CDR3 region has 13 residues. V dropped 3 bases and J dropped 7 bases, with 12 bases sitting between them. The DNA for the CDR3 is TGTGCCAGCAGTTTGTGGGGGGACCGTGGCTACACCTTC. As protein: CASSLWGDRGYTF.

CDR3 region: CASRIGQGRNQPQHF. In DNA, the CDR3 is TGTGCCAGCAGGATAGGACAGGGGCGTAATCAGCCCCAGCATTTT. The V call is TRBV7-2, the J call TRBJ1-5; 9 bases fit TRBD1. The CDR3 is made up of 15 amino acids. J gave up 4 bases and V 6 bases, and 7 bases lay outside the gene matches. Germline lookup yields CDR1 SGHTA and CDR2 FQGNSA. The full variable domain, rest sourced from reference TRBV7-2 and TRBJ1-5, is GAGVSQSPSNKVTEKGKDVELRCDPISGHTALYWYRQSLGQGLEFLIYFQGNSAPDKSGLPSDRFSAERTGGSVSTLTIQRTQQEDSAVYLCASRIGQGRNQPQHFGDGTRLSIL.

The chain joins TRBV29-1 to TRBJ2-7, with 7 bases identical to TRBD2. This CDR3 comprises 13 residues. Per germline, CDR1 SQVTM and CDR2 ANQGSEA. Trimming removed 7 bases from V and 0 bases from J; junction bases left unmatched: 6. Here the CDR3 DNA reads TGCAGCGGAGGTGGACTAGGCTCCTACGAGCAGTACTTC. As protein: CSGGGLGSYEQYF.

The chain carries TRBV28 and TRBJ2-5; 7 bases agree with TRBD2. This CDR3 contains 18 residues. Germline values: CDR1 MDHEN, CDR2 SYDVKM. J was trimmed by 3 bases and V by 6 bases; bases with no gene match: 19. The CDR3 reads CASSPSGVARLGKETQYF. CDR3 DNA sequence: TGTGCCAGCAGCCCAAGCGGGGTAGCCAGACTTGGTAAAGAGACCCAGTACTTC. Looking up the rest from reference TRBV28 and TRBJ2-5 gives the full variable domain: DVKVTQSSRYLVKRTGEKVFLECVQDMDHENMFWYRQDPGLGLRLIYFSYDVKMKEKGDIPEGYSVSREKKERFSLILESASTNQTSMYLCASSPSGVARLGKETQYFGPGTRLLVL.

The CDR3 is CASSFSGGRYGYTF. The CDR3 region has the DNA TGTGCCAGCAGTTTTTCGGGGGGCCGGTATGGCTACACCTTC. The V and J genes are TRBV28 and TRBJ1-2; D may be TRBD1 (6 bases). The CDR3 is 14 residues long. The germline V and J ends were trimmed by 3 bases and 5 bases, with 13 bases remaining between them. CDR1 is MDHEN, CDR2 SYDVKM, per germline.

The J gene is TRBJ1-1, the V gene TRBV6-5; D call uncertain. V was pared by 3 bases and J by 1 base, with 12 bases between. This CDR3 contains 15 residues. The V gene's germline CDR1 is MNHEY and CDR2 SVGAGI. The CDR3 is CASSYGPISNTEAFF. The DNA of the CDR3 is TGTGCCAGCAGTTATGGGCCTATTTCGAACACTGAAGCTTTCTTT.

The chain recombines TRBV6-1 with TRBJ2-4; TRBD2 is a possible D gene (9 bases). Trimming removed 0 bases at V and 1 base at J, with 31 bases between. CDR3 size: 23 residues. The germline V gene has CDR1 MNHNS and CDR2 SASEGT. CDR3 residues: CASSEARGQAAGGRGSAKNIQYF. The CDR3 DNA reads TGTGCCAGCAGTGAAGCCAGGGGGCAGGCAGCGGGAGGAAGGGGTTCTGCCAAAAACATTCAGTACTTC.

The chain links TRBV2 to TRBJ2-1; TRBD2 matches 10 bases. The CDR3 length is 15 residues. Germline assignment: CDR1 SNHLY and CDR2 FYNNEI. V lost 4 bases, J lost 7 bases, and 7 bases stayed unmatched. The CDR3 region has the DNA TGTGCCAGCAGTGGGTCTAGCGGGAGTGCTAATGAGCAGTTCTTC. Translated, it gives CASSGSSGSANEQFF.

The gene calls are TRBV9 and TRBJ2-7, with TRBD2 identical over 8 bases. CDR3 length: 14 residues. Germline V gene data show CDR1 as SGDLS and CDR2 as YYNGEE. The V gene end was trimmed by 0 bases and the J gene end by 6 bases; junction bases not matched to a gene: 5. CDR3: CASSVAAGAGEQYF. Here the CDR3 DNA reads TGTGCCAGCAGCGTAGCAGCGGGAGCCGGCGAGCAGTACTTC.

The genes are TRBV30 and TRBJ1-1; 7 nucleotides match TRBD1. The V segment lost 4 bases and the J segment 5 bases; nucleotides outside the gene matches: 7. This CDR3 region has 13 residues. Germline-derived CDR1 and CDR2 are GTSNPN and SVGIG (reference sequence). The CDR3 spells CAWKGASGTEAFF. The DNA for the CDR3 is TGTGCCTGGAAGGGGGCTTCGGGGACTGAAGCTTTCTTT.

The chain joins TRBV7-4 to TRBJ1-5; 11 bases line up with TRBD1. J was trimmed by 4 bases and V by 9 bases; bases with no gene match: 17. CDR1 and CDR2 (germline): SGHVT, SQSDAQ. The CDR3 is 18 amino acids. CDR3 protein: CASRPPARGQGGNQPQHF. As DNA, the CDR3 is TGTGCCAGTCGACCTCCGGCGAGGGGACAGGGGGGGAATCAGCCCCAGCATTTT.

This clone was detected a few times. In the same sample, other DNA sequences code for this CDR3. The rearrangement links TRBV27 to TRBJ2-5; D is undetermined. CDR1 and CDR2 (germline): MNHEY, SMNVEV (reference sequence). The CDR3 spans 14 residues. V was shortened by 0 bases and J by 0 bases, with 5 bases between the two germline ends. The CDR3 reads CASSLSRYQETQYF. CDR3 coding DNA: TGTGCCAGCAGTTTATCCCGTTACCAAGAGACCCAGTACTTC.

The chain couples TRBV7-9 to TRBJ2-1; 8 bases are a match to TRBD1. The CDR3 spans 16 residues. The V segment lost 5 bases and the J segment 8 bases; nucleotides outside the gene matches: 14. Germline assignment: CDR1 SEHNR and CDR2 FQNEAQ (reference sequence). CDR3 DNA: TGTGCCAGCAGCCCCAGAACCGGGACAGGTTTGGATGAGCAGTTCTTC. Amino acid sequence: CASSPRTGTGLDEQFF.

This sequence joins TRBV28 and TRBJ1-3, with TRBD1 as a possible D gene (6 bases). The CDR3 consists of 16 residues. CDR1 and CDR2 (germline): MDHEN, SYDVKM. The germline V and J ends were trimmed by 6 bases and 2 bases, with 17 bases remaining between them. The CDR3 coding sequence is TGTGCCAGCAGACAGAGGGGGGGCACAACTGGAAACACCATATATTTT. It specifies CASRQRGGTTGNTIYF.

The gene calls are TRBV28 and TRBJ1-2; 9 nucleotides match TRBD1. The CDR3 runs 14 residues. Trimming took 3 bases from V and 8 from J; bases not matched to a gene: 7. Germline CDR1 and CDR2: MDHEN and SYDVKM. CDR3 protein: CASSFSTGGGGYTF. DNA of the CDR3: TGTGCCAGCAGTTTCTCGACAGGGGGAGGCGGCTACACCTTC.

The gene calls are TRBV5-1 and TRBJ2-2, with 8 bases matching TRBD2. Losses at the gene ends were 1 base for V and 4 bases for J; bases not matched to a gene: 9. The germline V gene encodes CDR1 SGHRS and CDR2 YFSETQ. The CDR3 length is 17 residues. Here the CDR3 reads CASSLRLSGVVTGELFF. CDR3 sequence (DNA): TGCGCCAGCAGCTTGCGTCTTAGCGGGGTCGTCACCGGGGAGCTGTTTTTT.

The chain uses TRBV6-1 and TRBJ1-1; D is unclear. V lost 2 bases to trimming and J lost 0 bases, with 16 bases between them. The CDR3 is 17 amino acids. Germline values: CDR1 MNHNS, CDR2 SASEGT. The CDR3 sequence is CASSEYAVGSLNTEAFF. The CDR3 region has the DNA TGTGCCAGCAGTGAATACGCTGTGGGCAGTTTGAACACTGAAGCTTTCTTT.

To note about this clone: The sample contains more than one DNA sequence encoding this CDR3. The J gene is TRBJ2-3, the V gene TRBV9; 11 nucleotides align to TRBD2. With V trimmed by 2 bases and J by 0 bases, 2 bases remained unmatched. Germline V CDR1 and CDR2: SGDLS, YYNGEE. There are 16 residues in the CDR3. CDR3 loop: CASSVGLAASTDTQYF. The CDR3 coding sequence is TGTGCCAGCAGCGTGGGACTAGCGGCTAGCACAGATACGCAGTATTTT.

This clone was counted between two and nine times. V usage is TRBV4-3 and J usage is TRBJ1-6; D gene unclear. V dropped 0 bases and J dropped 4 bases, with 7 bases sitting between them. This CDR3 contains 15 residues. Germline-derived CDR1 and CDR2 are LGHNA and YSLEER. CDR3 nucleotide sequence: TGCGCCAGCAGCCAAGAACACAATTATAATTCACCCCTCCACTTT. The encoded protein is CASSQEHNYNSPLHF.

The V call is TRBV6-2 or TRBV6-3, the J call TRBJ1-2; D uncertain. The CDR3 loop spans 16 amino acids. In germline, CDR1 is MNHEY, CDR2 SVGEGT. V lost 5 bases and J lost 4, with 20 bases in between. The CDR3 nucleotides read TGTGCCAGCAGTCCAAGGATTCCGAGGGAGGGCTATGGCTACACCTTC. Translating gives CASSPRIPREGYGYTF.

The gene calls are TRBV28 and TRBJ1-5; TRBD1 might be the D (6 bases). Germline V gives CDR1 MDHEN, CDR2 SYDVKM. Between the trimmed V and J ends, which lost 7 bases and 6 bases, there was a span of 22 bases. The CDR3 loop spans 16 amino acids. CDR3 loop: CASNLDGGESGQPQHF. The DNA for the CDR3 is TGTGCCAGCAATCTAGATGGGGGCGAATCCGGTCAGCCCCAGCATTTT. Full variable domain (outside the CDR3, taken from reference TRBV28 and TRBJ1-5): DVKVTQSSRYLVKRTGEKVFLECVQDMDHENMFWYRQDPGLGLRLIYFSYDVKMKEKGDIPEGYSVSREKKERFSLILESASTNQTSMYLCASNLDGGESGQPQHFGDGTRLSIL.

The J gene is TRBJ2-3, the V gene TRBV19, with TRBD2 matching over 7 bases. The CDR3 consists of 17 residues. Looked up from germline, CDR1 is LNHDA and CDR2 is SQIVND (reference sequence). The junction had 11 bases not matched to a gene; V was cut back by 5 bases and J by 0 bases. The DNA of the CDR3 is TGTGCCAGTAGTGCAAGACTAGCAGTCCGGAGCACAGATACGCAGTATTTT. Its protein product is CASSARLAVRSTDTQYF.

This chain uses TRBV19 with TRBJ2-7; TRBD2 is a possible D gene (6 bases). This CDR3 contains 16 residues. V was cut by 0 bases and J by 5 bases, with 17 bases left in between. The V gene's germline CDR1 is LNHDA and CDR2 SQIVND (reference sequence). The CDR3 DNA sequence: TGTGCCAGTAGTATAGAGGGCAGGCCTAGGAGGGACGAGCAGTACTTC. Amino acid sequence: CASSIEGRPRRDEQYF.

The rearrangement joins TRBV5-4 to TRBJ2-5; no reliable D call. Trimming took 4 bases from V and 4 from J, leaving 8 bases between them. Germline V gives CDR1 SGHNT, CDR2 YYREEE (reference sequence). The length of the CDR3 is 12 residues. For the CDR3, the DNA is TGTGCCAGCAGCATACAGACAGAGACCCAGTACTTC. Translated, it gives CASSIQTETQYF. Using reference TRBV5-4 and TRBJ2-5 for the parts outside the CDR3, the full variable domain is ETGVTQSPTHLIKTRGQQVTLRCSSQSGHNTVSWYQQALGQGPQFIFQYYREEENGRGNFPPRFSGLQFPNYSSELNVNALELDDSALYLCASSIQTETQYFGPGTRLLVL.